This is a list of T cell receptor beta chains from one sample in a study of blood T cell repertoires in COVID-19. Some clones are missing from TCRdb's copy, which holds only in-frame ones; the method was immunoSEQ multiplex PCR. Of roughly 250,000 clones listed, approximately 90% are singletons. The source material was PBMCs or T cells enriched from blood (not recorded which). Receptors were obtained from a woman aged 35 to 49 with acute COVID-19. CDR3s include the opening cysteine and the closing phenylalanine or tryptophan. A D gene is named only where the DNA matches it firmly. Clone size appears in some rows only: once, few, many, or a class for an expanded clone.

TRBJ1-2,-,TRBD1,TRBV7-9,CASSLVRTGDPYGYTF,TGTGCCAGCAGCTTAGTCCGGACAGGGGACCCCTATGGCTACACCTTC
TRBJ1-2,-,-,TRBV18,CASSPGNEVSRGYTF,TGTGCCAGCTCACCCGGGAACGAAGTATCCCGTGGCTACACCTTC
TRBJ2-7,-,-,TRBV20-1,CSARGSGEQYF,TGCAGTGCTAGAGGATCGGGCGAGCAGTACTTC
TRBJ2-1,-,TRBD1,TRBV3-1/TRBV3-2,CASSPPRTGSYNEQFF,TGTGCCAGCAGCCCGCCGCGGACAGGGTCCTACAATGAGCAGTTCTTC
TRBJ1-5,once,-,TRBV2,CASRQSDQPQHF,TGTGCCAGCAGGCAATCGGATCAGCCCCAGCATTTT
TRBJ1-2,-,-,TRBV21-1,CASSPRPGGAYGYTF,TGTGCCAGCAGCCCGCGTCCGGGAGGCGCCTATGGCTACACCTTC
TRBJ2-7,-,TRBD2,TRBV7-2,CASSLDGGTSAKQYF,TGTGCCAGCAGCTTGGATGGTGGGACTAGTGCTAAGCAGTACTTC
TRBJ1-6,-,TRBD1,TRBV7-2,CASSFSGQGNSPLHF,TGTGCCAGCAGCTTTAGCGGACAGGGCAATTCACCCCTCCACTTT
TRBJ2-1,-,TRBD2,TRBV18,CASSPRTSGRPYEQFF,TGTGCCAGCTCACCACGGACTAGCGGGAGACCCTATGAGCAGTTCTTC
TRBJ2-5,-,TRBD2,TRBV9,CASSKGLAAEETQYF,TGTGCCAGCAGCAAGGGACTAGCGGCCGAAGAGACCCAGTACTTC
TRBJ1-2,-,TRBD1,TRBV3-1/TRBV3-2,CASSHQDRVHGYTF,TGTGCCAGCAGCCATCAAGACAGGGTGCATGGCTACACCTTC
TRBJ1-1,-,TRBD1,TRBV27,CASSRDRQTSEAFF,TGTGCCAGCAGCAGGGACAGACAAACGAGTGAAGCTTTCTTT
TRBJ2-1,-,TRBD2,TRBV7-2,CASSLSGGADNEQFF,TGTGCCAGCAGCCTTAGCGGGGGGGCAGACAATGAGCAGTTCTTC
TRBJ2-3,few,-,TRBV19,CASSIRGTQYF,TGTGCCAGTAGTATAAGGGGTACGCAGTATTTT
TRBJ2-3,-,-,TRBV7-9,CASSFPHTRDVGADTQYF,TGTGCCAGCAGCTTCCCCCACACCCGGGATGTTGGCGCAGATACGCAGTATTTT
TRBJ1-4,few,-,TRBV3-1/TRBV3-2,CASSRRGTNEKLFF,TGTGCCAGCAGCCGCAGGGGAACGAATGAAAAACTGTTTTTT
TRBJ2-1,-,-,TRBV24-1,CATSAMTAKYNEQFF,TGTGCCACCAGTGCCATGACAGCCAAATACAATGAGCAGTTCTTC
TRBJ1-5,-,TRBD1,TRBV6-1,CASSEVHLPGQGGGNQPQHF,TGTGCCAGCAGTGAAGTCCATCTTCCGGGACAGGGAGGAGGCAATCAGCCCCAGCATTTT
TRBJ1-1,-,TRBD1,TRBV28,CASSSGGGGTEAFF,TGTGCCAGCAGTTCAGGAGGGGGCGGTACTGAAGCTTTCTTT
TRBJ1-1,-,-,TRBV3-1/TRBV3-2,CASSPRDTEAFF,TGTGCCAGCAGTCCCAGGGATACTGAAGCTTTCTTT
TRBJ1-2,-,TRBD1,TRBV11-3,CASSPYGTGEGGYTF,TGTGCCAGCAGCCCATACGGGACAGGGGAGGGAGGCTACACCTTC
TRBJ2-1,-,TRBD2,TRBV7-6,CASSSFSGRASYNEQFF,TGTGCCAGCAGCTCCTTCAGCGGGAGGGCCTCCTACAATGAGCAGTTCTTC
TRBJ1-3,-,-,TRBV18,CASSLATGGNTIYF,TGTGCCAGCTCACTCGCGACAGGTGGAAACACCATATATTTT
TRBJ2-1,-,-,TRBV7-2,CASIQSLGAYNEQFF,TGTGCCAGCATCCAATCGTTGGGAGCGTACAATGAGCAGTTCTTC
TRBJ1-1,-,-,TRBV18,CASSRQTNTEAFF,TGTGCCAGCTCACGACAGACCAACACTGAAGCTTTCTTT
TRBJ1-6,-,-,TRBV5-1,CASSLDGAGPNSPLHF,TGCGCCAGCAGCTTGGATGGGGCAGGACCTAATTCACCCCTCCACTTT
TRBJ2-5,-,-,TRBV30,CAWSVARVGQETQYF,TGTGCCTGGAGTGTAGCCAGGGTCGGACAAGAGACCCAGTACTTC
TRBJ2-3,-,-,TRBV12-3/TRBV12-4,CASSVGVDTQYF,TGTGCCAGCAGTGTGGGAGTGGATACGCAGTATTTT
TRBJ2-4,-,-,TRBV3-1/TRBV3-2,CASSQGETPWNAKNIQYF,TGTGCCAGCAGCCAAGGGGAGACTCCATGGAATGCCAAAAACATTCAGTACTTC
TRBJ1-2,-,-,TRBV3-1/TRBV3-2,CASSRGTNYGYTF,TGTGCCAGCAGCCGCGGGACTAACTATGGCTACACCTTC
TRBJ2-1,-,-,TRBV6-5,CASSLQGNEQFF,TGTGCCAGCAGCCTTCAGGGCAATGAGCAGTTCTTC
TRBJ2-1,once,TRBD2,TRBV29-1,CSVVGTSGYNEQFF,TGCAGCGTTGTCGGGACTAGCGGATACAATGAGCAGTTCTTC
TRBJ2-3,-,TRBD2,TRBV19,CASRGGRASTDTQYF,TGTGCCAGTAGAGGCGGGAGGGCTAGCACAGATACGCAGTATTTT
TRBJ2-7,-,-,TRBV7-3,CASSLDGRGYEQYF,TGTGCCAGCAGCTTAGATGGCAGGGGTTACGAGCAGTACTTC
TRBJ2-3,-,TRBD1,TRBV10-3,CAIRGDRGPDTQYF,TGTGCCATCAGGGGGGACAGGGGTCCAGATACGCAGTATTTT
TRBJ1-6,-,TRBD1,TRBV7-8,CASSSYTGTGSSYNSPLHF,TGTGCCAGCAGCTCGTATACCGGGACAGGGAGCTCCTATAATTCACCCCTCCACTTT
TRBJ2-4,once,-,TRBV5-1,CASSNKDSLAKNIQYF,TGCGCCAGCAGCAACAAAGACTCATTAGCCAAAAACATTCAGTACTTC
TRBJ2-7,-,TRBD2,TRBV27,CASSSRGGLAGTLRSSYEQYF,TGTGCCAGCAGTTCTCGTGGGGGACTAGCGGGTACACTTCGGAGCTCCTACGAGCAGTACTTC
TRBJ2-6,-,-,TRBV28,CASRLTGSGANVLTF,TGTGCCAGCAGACTTACAGGTTCTGGGGCCAACGTCCTGACTTTC
TRBJ2-7,once,-,TRBV4-3,CASSQEGLGYDEQYF,TGCGCCAGCAGCCAAGAGGGGCTAGGGTATGACGAGCAGTACTTC
TRBJ2-4,-,-,TRBV4-2,CASSPQGSENIQYF,TGTGCCAGCAGCCCACAGGGTTCCGAAAACATTCAGTACTTC
TRBJ2-7,-,TRBD1,TRBV6-5,CASSYSSRGYEQYF,TGTGCCAGCAGTTACTCGAGCAGGGGGTACGAGCAGTACTTC
TRBJ1-1,-,-,TRBV6-4,CASSEARNTEAFF,TGTGCCAGCAGTGAGGCACGAAACACTGAAGCTTTCTTT
TRBJ1-4,once,TRBD1,TRBV4-3,CASSQKRTGIGEKLFF,TGCGCCAGCAGCCAGAAAAGGACAGGGATAGGAGAAAAACTGTTTTTT
TRBJ2-5,-,-,TRBV4-2,CASSPLVGGQETQYF,TGTGCCAGCAGCCCTCTTGTGGGAGGCCAAGAGACCCAGTACTTC
TRBJ2-4,-,TRBD2,TRBV19,CASSTGLAAKNIQYF,TGTGCCAGTAGTACGGGACTAGCCGCCAAAAACATTCAGTACTTC
TRBJ1-2,once,-,TRBV30,CAWSGLGGEGYGYTF,TGTGCCTGGAGTGGTCTCGGGGGGGAGGGCTATGGCTACACCTTC
TRBJ2-7,few,TRBD2,TRBV28,CASSPPPRSGGAYEQYF,TGTGCCAGCAGTCCACCCCCCCGTAGCGGGGGGGCCTACGAGCAGTACTTC
TRBJ1-4,many,TRBD1,TRBV5-6,CASSLRTGRANEKLFF,TGTGCCAGCAGCTTGCGGACAGGTCGCGCTAATGAAAAACTGTTTTTT
TRBJ2-3,-,-,TRBV25-1,CASRSADTQYF,TGTGCCAGCAGGTCCGCAGATACGCAGTATTTT
TRBJ2-1,-,-,TRBV3-1/TRBV3-2,CASSQLPGVLYNEQFF,TGTGCCAGCAGCCAACTACCGGGGGTTTTGTACAATGAGCAGTTCTTC
TRBJ1-2,-,-,TRBV4-1,CASSQPDSNYGYTF,TGCGCCAGCAGCCAACCGGACAGTAACTATGGCTACACCTTC
TRBJ1-1,-,-,TRBV6-5,CASNPGSKTEAFF,TGTGCCAGCAACCCAGGGTCGAAAACTGAAGCTTTCTTT
TRBJ2-2,-,-,TRBV6-5,CASGRQVAGELFF,TGTGCCAGCGGGAGACAGGTGGCCGGGGAGCTGTTTTTT